The 8 T cell receptor beta chains given below trace back to one sample, sequenced in a study of glioma-infiltrating T cells after dendritic cell vaccination. TCRdb keeps only in-frame clones here, not all; method: immunoSEQ multiplex PCR. Of fewer than 100,000 clones in the sample, approximately 84% were seen once. The source was blood, collected before dendritic cell vaccination. Receptor source: a human donor with glioblastoma.

The chain couples TRBV19 to TRBJ1-1; unclear D gene. Germline CDR1 and CDR2: LNHDA and SQIVND (reference sequence). The germline V and J ends were trimmed by 5 bases and 0 bases, with 7 bases remaining between them. This CDR3 is built from 13 residues. The CDR3 loop reads CASSYGMNTEAFF. For the CDR3, the DNA is TGTGCCAGTAGTTACGGGATGAACACTGAAGCTTTCTTT.

This chain uses TRBV18 with TRBJ1-1; 7 bases match TRBD1. Germline CDR1 and CDR2: KGHSH and LQKENI. J was trimmed by 1 base and V by 2 bases; bases with no gene match: 10. The CDR3 has 17 amino acids. The CDR3 sequence is CASSPFRTGGQNTEAFF. In nucleotides, the CDR3 is TGTGCCAGCTCACCATTTAGGACAGGCGGACAGAACACTGAAGCTTTCTTT. The whole variable domain, filled in from reference TRBV18 and TRBJ1-1, reads NAGVMQNPRHLVRRRGQEARLRCSPMKGHSHVYWYRQLPEEGLKFMVYLQKENIIDESGMPKERFSAEFPKEGPSILRIQQVVRGDSAAYFCASSPFRTGGQNTEAFFGQGTRLTVV.

The chain uses TRBV6-5 and TRBJ2-7, with TRBD1 matching over 9 bases. CDR3 length equals 16 residues. Germline V gives CDR1 MNHEY, CDR2 SVGAGI. V trimming: 2 bases; J trimming: 3 bases; junction bases outside the gene matches: 8. This chain's CDR3 is CASSYTGGTLFYEQYF. DNA of the CDR3: TGTGCCAGCAGTTACACAGGGGGCACTCTCTTCTACGAGCAGTACTTC.

This chain uses TRBV7-2 with TRBJ1-4; 9 nucleotides match TRBD1. The J segment lost 7 bases and the V segment lost 4 bases, leaving 4 bases of the junction unmatched. CDR3 length equals 14 residues. Germline-derived CDR1 and CDR2 are SGHTA and FQGNSA. Written as DNA, the CDR3 is TGTGCCAGCAGCTCAGACAGGGGGGGTGAAAAACTGTTTTTT. Translated: CASSSDRGGEKLFF.

The V gene is TRBV10-1, the J gene TRBJ2-1; 7 nucleotides agree with TRBD2. CDR1 and CDR2 from the germline V gene are WNHNN and SYGVQD (reference sequence). V lost 11 bases to trimming and J lost 2 bases; unmatched junction nucleotides: 18. The CDR3 runs to 17 residues. Here the CDR3 DNA reads TGCGCCGGTCACCACCAAAAGCGGGACCGACCCTACAATGAGCAGTTCTTC. This encodes CAGHHQKRDRPYNEQFF.

This chain connects TRBV7-2 to TRBJ1-1; TRBD1 matches at 9 bases. Germline trimming cut 4 bases from V and 6 bases from J; bases unmatched to any gene: 6. The CDR3 sequence is 14 residues long. CDR1 SGHTA and CDR2 FQGNSA come from the germline V gene. The CDR3 sequence: CASSWRTGGAEAFF. For the CDR3, the DNA is TGTGCCAGCAGCTGGCGAACAGGGGGCGCTGAAGCTTTCTTT.

The gene calls are TRBV28 and TRBJ2-1; 10 positions match TRBD2. The CDR3 is made up of 15 amino acids. The germline V gene has CDR1 MDHEN and CDR2 SYDVKM. After removal of 6 bases from V and 8 bases from J, the junction contained 10 bases not matched to a gene. The CDR3 region has the DNA TGTGCCAGCAGGGGCGCTAGCGGGAGTACCCATGAGCAGTTCTTC. It translates to CASRGASGSTHEQFF. The entire variable domain, with the rest obtained from reference TRBV28 and TRBJ2-1, is as follows: DVKVTQSSRYLVKRTGEKVFLECVQDMDHENMFWYRQDPGLGLRLIYFSYDVKMKEKGDIPEGYSVSREKKERFSLILESASTNQTSMYLCASRGASGSTHEQFFGPGTRLTVL.

This chain links TRBV7-9 with TRBJ2-5; 7 bases are a match to TRBD1. This CDR3 comprises 15 residues. Germline CDR1 SEHNR, CDR2 FQNEAQ (reference sequence). The V gene end was trimmed by 6 bases and the J gene end by 4 bases; junction bases not matched to a gene: 11. CDR3 DNA sequence: TGTGCCAGCAGGTTAACCACCAACAGGGGAGAGACCCAGTACTTC. Translation: CASRLTTNRGETQYF.